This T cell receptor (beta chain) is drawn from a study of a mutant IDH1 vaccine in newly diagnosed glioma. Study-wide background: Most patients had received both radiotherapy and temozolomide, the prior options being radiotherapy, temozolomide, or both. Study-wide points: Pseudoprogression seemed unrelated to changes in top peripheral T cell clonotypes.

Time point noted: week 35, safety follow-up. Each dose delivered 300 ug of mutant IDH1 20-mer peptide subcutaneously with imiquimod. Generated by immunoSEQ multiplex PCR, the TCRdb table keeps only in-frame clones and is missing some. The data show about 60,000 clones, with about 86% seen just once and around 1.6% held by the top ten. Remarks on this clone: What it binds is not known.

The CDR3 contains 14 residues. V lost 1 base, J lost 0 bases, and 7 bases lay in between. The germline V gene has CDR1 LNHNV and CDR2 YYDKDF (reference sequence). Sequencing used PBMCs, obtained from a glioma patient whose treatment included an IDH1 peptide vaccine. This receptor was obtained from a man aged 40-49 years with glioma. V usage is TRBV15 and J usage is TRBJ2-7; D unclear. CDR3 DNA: TGTGCCACCAGCAGAGCCGGTAGCTCCTACGAGCAGTACTTC. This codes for CATSRAGSSYEQYF.